This T cell receptor (beta chain) appears in the sequencing data of a study of T cells after somatic rescue of genetic block. The data were produced by immunoSEQ multiplex PCR, yet TCRdb's version contains in-frame clones alone and is incomplete. The repertoire holds approximately 58,000 clones, with 90% to 96% as singletons. J lost 1 base, V lost 3 bases, and 8 bases had no gene match. Germline CDR1 is LGHNA and CDR2 is YSLEER. The CDR3 totals 16 residues. This clonotype originated in a child younger than two. The sample comprised peripheral blood mononuclear cells (PBMCs). The chain has TRBV4-3 and TRBJ2-5; TRBD1 matches 7 bases. The CDR3 region has the DNA TGCGCCAGCAGCCAGAGTCGGACAGGCGGCCAAGAGACCCAGTACTTC. Translating it yields CASSQSRTGGQETQYF.